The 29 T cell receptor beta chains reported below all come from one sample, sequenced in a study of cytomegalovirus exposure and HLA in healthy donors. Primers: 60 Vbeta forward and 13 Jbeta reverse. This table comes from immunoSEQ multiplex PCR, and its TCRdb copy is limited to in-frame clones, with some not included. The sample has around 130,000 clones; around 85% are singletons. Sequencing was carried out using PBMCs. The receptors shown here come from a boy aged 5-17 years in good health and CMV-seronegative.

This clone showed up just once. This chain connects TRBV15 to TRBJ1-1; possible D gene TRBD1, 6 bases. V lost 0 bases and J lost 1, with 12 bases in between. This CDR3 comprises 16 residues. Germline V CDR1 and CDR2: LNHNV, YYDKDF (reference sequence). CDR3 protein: CATSREGGPKNTEAFF. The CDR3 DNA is TGTGCCACCAGCAGAGAGGGGGGGCCTAAGAACACTGAAGCTTTCTTT. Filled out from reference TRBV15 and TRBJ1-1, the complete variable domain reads DAMVIQNPRYQVTQFGKPVTLSCSQTLNHNVMYWYQQKSSQAPKLLFHYYDKDFNNEADTPDNFQSRRPNTSFCFLDIRSPGLGDTAMYLCATSREGGPKNTEAFFGQGTRLTVV.

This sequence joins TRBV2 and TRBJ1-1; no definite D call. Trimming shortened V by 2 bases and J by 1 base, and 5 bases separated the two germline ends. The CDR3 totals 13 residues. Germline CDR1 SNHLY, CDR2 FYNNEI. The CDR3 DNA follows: TGTGCCAGCAGTGAACTGCGGAACACTGAAGCTTTCTTT. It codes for CASSELRNTEAFF.

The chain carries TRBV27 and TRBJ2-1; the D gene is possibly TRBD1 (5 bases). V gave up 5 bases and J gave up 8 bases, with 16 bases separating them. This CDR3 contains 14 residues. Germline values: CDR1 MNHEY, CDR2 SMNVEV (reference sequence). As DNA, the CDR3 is TGTGCCAGCAGTGTACCTAGGGGTACCTATGAGCAGTTCTTC. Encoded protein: CASSVPRGTYEQFF.

The CDR3 nucleotides are TGTGCCAGCTCTGGCGGGGGGCGGGAGACCCAGTACTTC. Protein sequence: CASSGGGRETQYF. The genes are TRBV19 and TRBJ2-5; TRBD2 aligns across 8 bases. J lost 5 bases, V lost 9 bases, and 8 bases had no gene match. The CDR3 runs to 13 residues. Germline V gene data show CDR1 as LNHDA and CDR2 as SQIVND (reference sequence).

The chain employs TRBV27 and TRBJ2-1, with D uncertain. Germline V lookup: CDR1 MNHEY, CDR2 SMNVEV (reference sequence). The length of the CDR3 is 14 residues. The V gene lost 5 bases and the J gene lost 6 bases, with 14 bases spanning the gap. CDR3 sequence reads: CASSPSITGNEQFF. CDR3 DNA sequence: TGTGCCAGCAGTCCCTCAATAACGGGCAATGAGCAGTTCTTC.

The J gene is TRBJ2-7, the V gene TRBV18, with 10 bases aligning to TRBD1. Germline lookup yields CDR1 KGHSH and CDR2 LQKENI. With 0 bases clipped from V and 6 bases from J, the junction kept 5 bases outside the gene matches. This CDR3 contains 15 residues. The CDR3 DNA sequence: TGTGCCAGCTCACCACCGGGACAGGGGCTTGTCGAGCAGTACTTC. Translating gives CASSPPGQGLVEQYF.

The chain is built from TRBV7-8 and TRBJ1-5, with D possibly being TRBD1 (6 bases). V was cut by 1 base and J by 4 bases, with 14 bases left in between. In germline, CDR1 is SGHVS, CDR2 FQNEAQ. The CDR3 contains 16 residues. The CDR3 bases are TGTGCCAGCAGCTTAGTAGCGCAGGGGAATAATCAGCCCCAGCATTTT. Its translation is CASSLVAQGNNQPQHF.

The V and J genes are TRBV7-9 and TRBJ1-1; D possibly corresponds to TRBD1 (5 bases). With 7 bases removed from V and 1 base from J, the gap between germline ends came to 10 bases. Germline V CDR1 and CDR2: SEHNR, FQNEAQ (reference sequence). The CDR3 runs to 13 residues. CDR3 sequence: CASITTGNTEAFF. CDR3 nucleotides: TGTGCCAGCATCACCACAGGGAACACTGAAGCTTTCTTT.

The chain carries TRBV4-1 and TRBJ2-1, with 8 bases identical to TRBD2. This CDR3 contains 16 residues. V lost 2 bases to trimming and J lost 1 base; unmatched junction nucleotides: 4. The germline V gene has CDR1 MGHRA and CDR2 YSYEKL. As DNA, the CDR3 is TGCGCCAGCAGCCAACCCAGCGGGAGTTCCTACAATGAGCAGTTCTTC. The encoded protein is CASSQPSGSSYNEQFF.

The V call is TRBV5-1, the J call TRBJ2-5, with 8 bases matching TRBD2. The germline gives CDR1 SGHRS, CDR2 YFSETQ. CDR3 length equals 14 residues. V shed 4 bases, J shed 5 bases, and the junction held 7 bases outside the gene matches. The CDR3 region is CASSLLSGEETQYF. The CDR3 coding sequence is TGCGCCAGCAGCCTACTTAGCGGGGAGGAGACCCAGTACTTC.

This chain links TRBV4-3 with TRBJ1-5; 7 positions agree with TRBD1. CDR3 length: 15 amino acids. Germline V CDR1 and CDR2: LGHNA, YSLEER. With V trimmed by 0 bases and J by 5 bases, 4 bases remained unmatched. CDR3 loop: CASSQEWDSYQPQHF. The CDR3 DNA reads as TGCGCCAGCAGCCAAGAATGGGACAGCTATCAGCCCCAGCATTTT.

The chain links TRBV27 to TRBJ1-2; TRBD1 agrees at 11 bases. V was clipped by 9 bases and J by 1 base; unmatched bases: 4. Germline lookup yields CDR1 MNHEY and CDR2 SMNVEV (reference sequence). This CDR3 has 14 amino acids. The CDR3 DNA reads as TGTGCCAGTACCGGGACAGGGGGTAACTATGGCTACACCTTC. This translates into CASTGTGGNYGYTF.

The CDR3 region has the DNA TGTGCCACCATACAGGGGCCCCTGAGTAGCAATCAGCCCCAGCATTTT. Protein product: CATIQGPLSSNQPQHF. The V call is TRBV6-6, the J call TRBJ1-5, with TRBD1 matching over 7 bases. This CDR3 has 16 residues. Germline V gene data show CDR1 as MNHNY and CDR2 as SVGAGI (reference sequence). The junction had 12 bases not matched to a gene; V was cut back by 10 bases and J by 0 bases.

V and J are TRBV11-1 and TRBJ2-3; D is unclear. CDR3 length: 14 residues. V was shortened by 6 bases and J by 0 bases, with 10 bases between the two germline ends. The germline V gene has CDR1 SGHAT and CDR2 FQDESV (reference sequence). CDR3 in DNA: TGTGCCAGCAGACTGATACGGAGCACAGATACGCAGTATTTT. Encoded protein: CASRLIRSTDTQYF.

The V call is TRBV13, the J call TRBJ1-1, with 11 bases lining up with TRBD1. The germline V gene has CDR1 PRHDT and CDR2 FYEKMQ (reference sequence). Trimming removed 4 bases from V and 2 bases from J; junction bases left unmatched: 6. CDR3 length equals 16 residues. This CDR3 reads CASSSTGTGGNTEAFF. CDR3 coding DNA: TGTGCCAGCAGCTCTACCGGGACAGGGGGTAACACTGAAGCTTTCTTT. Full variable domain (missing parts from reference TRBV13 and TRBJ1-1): AAGVIQSPRHLIKEKRETATLKCYPIPRHDTVYWYQQGPGQDPQFLISFYEKMQSDKGSIPDRFSAQQFSDYHSELNMSSLELGDSALYFCASSSTGTGGNTEAFFGQGTRLTVV.

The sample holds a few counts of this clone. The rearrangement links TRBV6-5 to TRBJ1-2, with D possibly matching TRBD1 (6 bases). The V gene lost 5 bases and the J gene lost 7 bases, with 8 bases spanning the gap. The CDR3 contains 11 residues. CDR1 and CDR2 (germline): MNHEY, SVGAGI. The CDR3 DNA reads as TGTGCCAGCAGTACAGGGAGTGGCTACACCTTC. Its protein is CASSTGSGYTF.

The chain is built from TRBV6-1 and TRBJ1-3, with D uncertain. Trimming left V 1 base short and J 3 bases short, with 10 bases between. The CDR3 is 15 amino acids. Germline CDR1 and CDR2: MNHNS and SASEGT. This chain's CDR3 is CASSEGVSLGNTIYF. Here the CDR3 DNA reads TGTGCCAGCAGTGAAGGTGTCAGTCTTGGAAACACCATATATTTT.

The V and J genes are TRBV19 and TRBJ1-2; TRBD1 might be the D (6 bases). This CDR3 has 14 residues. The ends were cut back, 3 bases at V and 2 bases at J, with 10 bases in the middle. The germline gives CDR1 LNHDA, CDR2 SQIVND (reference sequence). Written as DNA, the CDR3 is TGTGCCAGTAGTATTGGTGACAGGAACTATGGCTACACCTTC. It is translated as CASSIGDRNYGYTF.

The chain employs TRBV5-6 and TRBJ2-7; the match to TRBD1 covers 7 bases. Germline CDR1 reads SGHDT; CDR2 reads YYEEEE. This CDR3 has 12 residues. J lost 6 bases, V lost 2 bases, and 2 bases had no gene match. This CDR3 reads CASSLQGFEQYF. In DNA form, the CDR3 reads TGTGCCAGCAGCTTACAGGGGTTCGAGCAGTACTTC.

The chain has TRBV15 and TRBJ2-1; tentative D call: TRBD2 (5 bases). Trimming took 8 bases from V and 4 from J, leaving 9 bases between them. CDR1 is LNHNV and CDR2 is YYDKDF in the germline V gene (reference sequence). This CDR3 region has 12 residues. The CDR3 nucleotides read TGTGCCACCGGGCAGCGGTACAATGAGCAGTTCTTC. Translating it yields CATGQRYNEQFF.

CDR3 sequence: CAIRDREKRIPSGANQETQYF. As DNA, the CDR3 is TGTGCCATCAGGGACAGGGAAAAACGTATACCAAGTGGCGCTAACCAAGAGACCCAGTACTTC. The gene calls are TRBV10-3 and TRBJ2-5, with TRBD1 matching over 8 bases. The CDR3 runs to 21 residues. The V segment lost 6 bases and the J segment 0 bases; nucleotides outside the gene matches: 24. Germline CDR1 reads ENHRY; CDR2 reads SYGVKD.

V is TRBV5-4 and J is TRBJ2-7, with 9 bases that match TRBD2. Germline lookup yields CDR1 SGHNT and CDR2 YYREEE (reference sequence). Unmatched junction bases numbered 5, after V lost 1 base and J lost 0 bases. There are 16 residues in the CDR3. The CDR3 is CASSLRRGGNSYEQYF. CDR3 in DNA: TGTGCCAGCAGCTTGAGGCGGGGGGGTAACTCCTACGAGCAGTACTTC.

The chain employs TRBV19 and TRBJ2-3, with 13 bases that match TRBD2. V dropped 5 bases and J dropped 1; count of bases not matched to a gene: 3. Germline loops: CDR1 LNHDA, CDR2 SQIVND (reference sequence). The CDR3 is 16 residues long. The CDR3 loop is CASSFGTSGGTDTQYF. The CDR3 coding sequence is TGTGCCAGTAGTTTTGGGACTAGCGGGGGCACAGATACGCAGTATTTT. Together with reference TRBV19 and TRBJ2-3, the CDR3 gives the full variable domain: DGGITQSPKYLFRKEGQNVTLSCEQNLNHDAMYWYRQDPGQGLRLIYYSQIVNDFQKGDIAEGYSVSREKKESFPLTVTSAQKNPTAFYLCASSFGTSGGTDTQYFGPGTRLTVL.

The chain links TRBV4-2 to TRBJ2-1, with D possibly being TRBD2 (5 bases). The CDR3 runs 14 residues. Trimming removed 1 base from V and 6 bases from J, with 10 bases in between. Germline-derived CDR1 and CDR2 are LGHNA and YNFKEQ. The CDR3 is CASSQGGGGNEQFF. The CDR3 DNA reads TGTGCCAGCAGCCAAGGAGGAGGTGGCAATGAGCAGTTCTTC.

The CDR3 nucleotides are TGTGCCAGCAGCTTGCGGGGTGGCTACACCTTC. This sequence encodes CASSLRGGYTF. The chain couples TRBV5-4 to TRBJ1-2, with D unresolved. V dropped 1 base and J dropped 7 bases, with 5 bases sitting between them. This CDR3 has 11 amino acids. From germline, CDR1 is SGHNT and CDR2 YYREEE (reference sequence).

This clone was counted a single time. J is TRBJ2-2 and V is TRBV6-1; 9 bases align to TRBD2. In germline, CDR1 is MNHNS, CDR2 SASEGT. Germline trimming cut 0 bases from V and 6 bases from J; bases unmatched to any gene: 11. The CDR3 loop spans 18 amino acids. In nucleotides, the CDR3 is TGTGCCAGCAGTGAAGCGAGGGCTAGCGGGATGAGGGCCGGGGAGCTGTTTTTT. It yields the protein CASSEARASGMRAGELFF.

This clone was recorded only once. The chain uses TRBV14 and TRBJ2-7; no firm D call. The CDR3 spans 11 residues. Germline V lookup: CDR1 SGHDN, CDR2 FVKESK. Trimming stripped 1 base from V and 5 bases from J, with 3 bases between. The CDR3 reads CASSQVNEQYF. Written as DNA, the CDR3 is TGTGCCAGCAGCCAAGTAAACGAGCAGTACTTC.

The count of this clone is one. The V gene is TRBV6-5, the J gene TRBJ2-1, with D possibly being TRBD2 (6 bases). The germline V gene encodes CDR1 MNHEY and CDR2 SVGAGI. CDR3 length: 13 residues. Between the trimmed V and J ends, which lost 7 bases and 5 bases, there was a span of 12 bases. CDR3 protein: CASKNLAHNEQFF. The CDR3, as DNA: TGTGCCAGCAAGAATCTAGCGCACAATGAGCAGTTCTTC.

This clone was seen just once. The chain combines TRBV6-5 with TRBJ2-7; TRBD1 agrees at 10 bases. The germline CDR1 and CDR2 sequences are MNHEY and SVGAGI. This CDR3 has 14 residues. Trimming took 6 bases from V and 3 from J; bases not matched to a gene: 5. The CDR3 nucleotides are TGTGCCAGCAGGGTCCGGGACAGGGGCTACGAGCAGTACTTC. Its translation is CASRVRDRGYEQYF.